The clone carrying this T cell receptor (beta chain) was picked up a small number of times. Its antigen is currently unknown. This sample is part of a study of cytomegalovirus exposure and HLA in healthy donors. Whole-study results and caveats: An analysis that was carried out later associated 15,000 to 20,000 TCR beta sequences with HLA alleles at 0.05 false discovery rate. In all likelihood, a cluster of highly shared sequence variants was a sequencing artifact.

PCR was performed using 60 Vbeta and 13 Jbeta primers. TCRdb's table, derived via immunoSEQ multiplex PCR, lists solely in-frame clones and lacks some. This sample has 120,000 to 150,000 clones, with roughly 90% found just once. CDR1 and CDR2 (germline): SEHNR, FQNEAQ (reference sequence). V lost 4 bases to trimming and J lost 3 bases; unmatched junction nucleotides: 7. The length of the CDR3 is 15 residues. Input material: PBMCs. The receptor was isolated from a woman between 40 and 50 years old in good health and CMV-seronegative. The chain has TRBV7-9 and TRBJ2-7, with TRBD1 matching over 9 bases. The CDR3 DNA reads as TGTGCCAGCAGCTCCCCCCGGGACAGGGACTACGAGCAGTACTTC. Protein product: CASSSPRDRDYEQYF.